This TCR beta chain is from a study of lymphopenia after photon versus proton radiotherapy. The germline V gene encodes CDR1 LNHDA and CDR2 SQIVND (reference sequence). Trimming took off 6 bases at V and 0 bases at J, with 12 bases between the two ends. The CDR3 spans 15 residues. The repertoire was sequenced with immunoSEQ multiplex PCR; TCRdb's copy has only in-frame clones and lacks some. The profile shows over 50,000 clones, 75% to 90% of them singletons. This sequence joins TRBV19 and TRBJ1-5; D not resolved. The sequencing here drew on peripheral blood, taken from a patient treated with photon-based radiotherapy. The receptor's source is a man aged 35-49 years with gastric cancer. CDR3 in amino acids: CASRAGVYSNQPQHF. CDR3 DNA: TGTGCCAGTAGGGCCGGGGTTTATAGCAATCAGCCCCAGCATTTT.